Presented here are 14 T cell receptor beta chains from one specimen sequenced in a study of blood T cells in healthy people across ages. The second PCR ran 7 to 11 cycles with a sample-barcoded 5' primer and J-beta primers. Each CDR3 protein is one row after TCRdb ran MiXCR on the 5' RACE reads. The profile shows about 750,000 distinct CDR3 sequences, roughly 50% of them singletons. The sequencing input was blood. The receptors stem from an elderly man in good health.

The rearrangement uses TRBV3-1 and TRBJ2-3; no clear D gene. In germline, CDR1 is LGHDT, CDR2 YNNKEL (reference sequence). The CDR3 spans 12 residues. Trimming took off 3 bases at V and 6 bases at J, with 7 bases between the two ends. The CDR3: CASSHLADTQYF. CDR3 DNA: TGTGCCAGCAGCCACCTGGCGGATACGCAGTATTTT.

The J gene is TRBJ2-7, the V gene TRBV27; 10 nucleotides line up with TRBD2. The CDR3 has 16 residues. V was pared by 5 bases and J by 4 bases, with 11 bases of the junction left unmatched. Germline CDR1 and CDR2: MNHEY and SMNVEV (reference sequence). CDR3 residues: CASSLLAGVPSYEQYF. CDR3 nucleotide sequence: TGTGCCAGCAGTCTTCTAGCGGGAGTACCCTCATACGAGCAGTACTTC.

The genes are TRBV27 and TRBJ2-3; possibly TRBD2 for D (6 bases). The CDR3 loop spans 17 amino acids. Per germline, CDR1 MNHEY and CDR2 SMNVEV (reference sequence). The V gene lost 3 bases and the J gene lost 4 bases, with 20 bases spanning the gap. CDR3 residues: CASSFFPPGAQADTQYF. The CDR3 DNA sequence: TGTGCCAGCAGTTTCTTCCCACCGGGAGCTCAGGCAGATACGCAGTATTTT.

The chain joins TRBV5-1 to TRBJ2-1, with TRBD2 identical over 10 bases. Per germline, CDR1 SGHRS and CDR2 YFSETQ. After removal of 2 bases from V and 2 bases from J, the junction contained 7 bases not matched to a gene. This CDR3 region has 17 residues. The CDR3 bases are TGCGCCAGCAGCTTTTATTCCGGGACTAGCGCCTACAATGAGCAGTTCTTC. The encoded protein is CASSFYSGTSAYNEQFF.

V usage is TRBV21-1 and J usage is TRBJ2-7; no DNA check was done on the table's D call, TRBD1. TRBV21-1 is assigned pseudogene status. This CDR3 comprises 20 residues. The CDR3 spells CASSRRKDRGYTASSYEQYF. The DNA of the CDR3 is TGTGCCAGCAGCAGGCGGAAGGACAGGGGATACACCGCGAGCTCCTACGAGCAGTACTTC.

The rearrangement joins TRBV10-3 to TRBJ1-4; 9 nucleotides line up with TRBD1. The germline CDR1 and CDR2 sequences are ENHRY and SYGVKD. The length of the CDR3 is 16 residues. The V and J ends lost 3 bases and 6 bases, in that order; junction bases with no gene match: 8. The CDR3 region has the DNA TGTGCCATCAGTGAACCGGGACAGGGCCGGCATGAAAAACTGTTTTTT. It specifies CAISEPGQGRHEKLFF.

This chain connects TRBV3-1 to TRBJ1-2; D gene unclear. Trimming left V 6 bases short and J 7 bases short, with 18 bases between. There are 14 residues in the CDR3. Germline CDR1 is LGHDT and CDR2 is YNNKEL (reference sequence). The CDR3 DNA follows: TGTGCCAGCAGTATGGAGGCAGGATTAGGTGGCTACACCTTC. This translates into CASSMEAGLGGYTF.

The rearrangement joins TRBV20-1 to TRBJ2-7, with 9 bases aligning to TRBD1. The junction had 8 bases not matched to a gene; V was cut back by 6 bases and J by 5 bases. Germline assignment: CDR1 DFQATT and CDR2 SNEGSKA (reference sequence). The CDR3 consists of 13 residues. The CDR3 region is CSAYRGQSNEQYF. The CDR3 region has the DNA TGCAGTGCCTACAGGGGGCAGAGCAACGAGCAGTACTTC.

CDR3 in amino acids: CSVEDEWTGRAENIQYF. DNA of the CDR3: TGCAGCGTTGAAGATGAGTGGACAGGGCGGGCCGAAAACATTCAGTACTTC. The V call is TRBV29-1, the J call TRBJ2-4; 8 nucleotides agree with TRBD1. Looked up from germline, CDR1 is SQVTM and CDR2 is ANQGSEA. V lost 0 bases, J lost 5 bases, and 12 bases stayed unmatched. This CDR3 is 17 amino acids long.

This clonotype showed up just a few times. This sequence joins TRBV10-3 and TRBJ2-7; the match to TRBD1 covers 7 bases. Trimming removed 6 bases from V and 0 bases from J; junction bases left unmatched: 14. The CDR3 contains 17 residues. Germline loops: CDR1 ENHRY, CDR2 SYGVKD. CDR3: CAISPAGTGASSYEQYF. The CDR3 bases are TGTGCCATCAGCCCCGCGGGCACAGGGGCAAGCTCCTACGAGCAGTACTTC.

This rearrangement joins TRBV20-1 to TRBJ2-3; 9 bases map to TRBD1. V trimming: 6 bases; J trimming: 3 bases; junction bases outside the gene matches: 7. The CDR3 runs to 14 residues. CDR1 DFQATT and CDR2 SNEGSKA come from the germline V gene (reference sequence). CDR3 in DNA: TGCAGTGCCCAGCGGGACAGGGTTACAGATACGCAGTATTTT. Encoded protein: CSAQRDRVTDTQYF.

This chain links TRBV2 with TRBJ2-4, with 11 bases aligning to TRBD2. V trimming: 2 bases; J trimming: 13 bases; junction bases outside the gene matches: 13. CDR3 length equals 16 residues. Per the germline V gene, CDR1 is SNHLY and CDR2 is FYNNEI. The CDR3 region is CASSESQTSGSTGQYF. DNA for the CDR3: TGTGCCAGCAGTGAAAGTCAAACTAGCGGGAGCACCGGGCAGTACTTC.

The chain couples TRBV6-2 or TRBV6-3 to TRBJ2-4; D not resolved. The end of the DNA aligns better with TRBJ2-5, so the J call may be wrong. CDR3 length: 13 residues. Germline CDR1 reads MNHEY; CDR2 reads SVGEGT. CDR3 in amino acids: CASRSSSQETQYF. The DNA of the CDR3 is TGTGCCAGCAGAAGTAGCTCCCAAGAGACCCAGTACTTC.

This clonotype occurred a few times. The CDR3 bases are TGTGCCAGCAGCCAAGTACGTCGGGAGACCCAGTACTTC. Translation: CASSQVRRETQYF. The V call is TRBV3-1, the J call TRBJ2-5; D gene uncertain. The germline V and J ends were trimmed by 1 base and 5 bases, with 8 bases remaining between them. The CDR3 has 13 amino acids. CDR1 is LGHDT, CDR2 YNNKEL, per germline (reference sequence).